This is a list of T cell receptor beta chains from one sample in a study of cytomegalovirus exposure and HLA in healthy donors. Produced via immunoSEQ multiplex PCR; TCRdb's table is partial and in-frame only. Found here are 85,000 to 100,000 clones, 78% of them singletons; the top ten hold 4.1%. Material for sequencing was PBMCs. These receptors were collected from a woman aged 40 to 49 in good health and CMV-seropositive. Each CDR3 is given with its conserved first and last residue. The D gene is left open where the match is weak. A clone size is listed for some rows: how often the clone was seen (once, few, many), or a class if it is expanded.

abundance | d_gene | j_gene | v_gene | CDR3aa | CDR3nt
NA | TRBD1 | TRBJ1-5 | TRBV28 | CASSLWGRGEGQPQHF | TGTGCCAGCAGTTTATGGGGCAGGGGGGAAGGTCAGCCCCAGCATTTT
NA | NA | TRBJ1-6 | TRBV15 | CATSRGIPVQAFSPLHF | TGTGCCACCAGCAGAGGTATTCCGGTCCAGGCATTTTCACCCCTCCACTTT
NA | NA | TRBJ1-1 | TRBV19 | CASRTWGLAFF | TGTGCCAGTCGGACGTGGGGGCTGGCTTTCTTT
NA | TRBD1 | TRBJ1-1 | TRBV19 | CASSPGQVTEAFF | TGTGCCAGTAGTCCCGGACAGGTCACTGAAGCTTTCTTT
NA | NA | TRBJ2-2 | TRBV7-6 | CASSLAGSSGELFF | TGTGCCAGCAGCTTAGCGGGGAGCTCCGGGGAGCTGTTTTTT
few | NA | TRBJ1-5 | TRBV15 | CATSRDMGPQPQHF | TGTGCCACCAGCAGAGATATGGGGCCGCAGCCCCAGCATTTT
NA | TRBD2 | TRBJ2-2 | TRBV19 | CASSILAGTSNTGELFF | TGTGCCAGTAGTATCCTAGCGGGGACCTCGAACACCGGGGAGCTGTTTTTT
NA | NA | TRBJ1-5 | TRBV28 | CASSETRPQHF | TGTGCCAGCAGTGAAACGCGGCCCCAGCATTTT
NA | NA | TRBJ2-7 | TRBV21-1 | CASNLPGTDPYEQYF | TGTGCCAGCAACCTGCCCGGGACAGATCCCTACGAGCAGTACTTC
NA | NA | TRBJ1-5 | TRBV10-3 | CAIRFSLQPQHF | TGTGCCATCAGATTTTCCCTTCAGCCCCAGCATTTT
NA | NA | TRBJ2-1 | TRBV4-1 | CASSQDWGAYNEQFF | TGCGCCAGCAGCCAAGACTGGGGGGCCTACAATGAGCAGTTCTTC
NA | TRBD1 | TRBJ1-2 | TRBV7-9 | CASSLGRGPDYGYTF | TGTGCCAGCAGCTTAGGTAGGGGGCCGGACTATGGCTACACCTTC
NA | NA | TRBJ2-7 | TRBV6-1 | CASSEGPRAPYEQYF | TGTGCCAGCAGTGAGGGCCCACGTGCTCCCTACGAGCAGTACTTC
NA | TRBD2 | TRBJ2-3 | TRBV30 | CAWSLAGADTQYF | TGTGCCTGGAGTCTAGCGGGAGCAGATACGCAGTATTTT
once | TRBD2 | TRBJ2-1 | TRBV19 | CASKEEAGESKVDEQFF | TGTGCCAGTAAAGAGGAGGCGGGAGAATCGAAAGTGGATGAGCAGTTCTTC
NA | TRBD2 | TRBJ2-3 | TRBV10-3 | CAITSGTSGKDTQYF | TGTGCCATCACTTCCGGGACTAGTGGTAAAGATACGCAGTATTTT
NA | NA | TRBJ1-1 | TRBV5-4 | CASSLEGTGNTEAFF | TGTGCCAGCAGCTTGGAAGGTACGGGGAACACTGAAGCTTTCTTT
NA | NA | TRBJ1-1 | TRBV28 | CASSLTQGSTEAFF | TGTGCCAGCAGTTTAACACAGGGATCCACTGAAGCTTTCTTT
NA | TRBD2 | TRBJ2-2 | TRBV29-1 | CSAGLAGTNTGELFF | TGCAGCGCGGGACTAGCGGGGACGAACACCGGGGAGCTGTTTTTT
NA | NA | TRBJ2-2 | TRBV7-2 | CASSDRTRGPGGELFF | TGTGCCAGCAGTGACCGGACGCGGGGGCCTGGAGGGGAGCTGTTTTTT
NA | TRBD2 | TRBJ2-3 | TRBV10-1 | CASQAGGSTDTQYF | TGCGCCAGTCAAGCGGGAGGGAGCACAGATACGCAGTATTTT
NA | TRBD1 | TRBJ2-1 | TRBV5-1 | CASSSAGGSYNEQFF | TGCGCCAGCAGTTCCGCAGGGGGCTCCTACAATGAGCAGTTCTTC
NA | TRBD2 | TRBJ2-5 | TRBV6-6 | CASSYVAGVETQYF | TGTGCCAGCAGTTACGTAGCGGGAGTTGAGACCCAGTACTTC
NA | NA | TRBJ2-1 | TRBV6-6 | CASSQNEQFF | TGTGCCAGCAGTCAAAATGAGCAGTTCTTC
NA | TRBD2 | TRBJ2-1 | TRBV10-1 | CASSESPLAGGLNEQFF | TGCGCCAGCAGTGAGAGCCCGCTAGCGGGAGGGCTAAATGAGCAGTTCTTC
NA | TRBD1 | TRBJ2-1 | TRBV6-1 | CASSARTGGNEQFF | TGTGCCAGCAGTGCCCGGACAGGGGGCAATGAGCAGTTCTTC
NA | TRBD2 | TRBJ2-1 | TRBV27 | CASRPRLAGEYNEQFF | TGTGCCAGCAGGCCGAGACTAGCGGGAGAGTACAATGAGCAGTTCTTC
NA | NA | TRBJ2-5 | TRBV19 | CASSMGLSVETQYF | TGTGCCAGTAGTATGGGGCTTAGTGTGGAGACCCAGTACTTC
NA | NA | TRBJ2-7 | TRBV6-5 | CASSKGDTVGEQYF | TGTGCCAGCTCCAAAGGGGACACTGTTGGGGAGCAGTACTTC
NA | TRBD1 | TRBJ1-2 | TRBV6-5 | CASRTELQGTGYTF | TGTGCCAGCAGGACGGAGCTACAGGGGACGGGCTACACCTTC
NA | NA | TRBJ2-5 | TRBV7-2 | CASRPGDRETQYF | TGTGCCAGCAGGCCAGGGGATAGAGAGACCCAGTACTTC
few | TRBD1 | TRBJ1-5 | TRBV2 | CASRTGAAGPQHF | TGTGCCAGCAGGACAGGGGCCGCCGGGCCCCAGCATTTT
NA | NA | TRBJ2-1 | TRBV25-1 | CASSDPKEDEQFF | TGTGCCAGCAGTGACCCCAAGGAGGATGAGCAGTTCTTC
NA | NA | TRBJ1-3 | TRBV27 | CASSPWAQAGNTIYF | TGTGCCAGCAGTCCATGGGCCCAGGCGGGAAACACCATATATTTT
NA | TRBD1 | TRBJ2-2 | TRBV7-8 | CASSDRDRGAGELFF | TGTGCCAGCAGCGACCGGGACAGGGGGGCCGGGGAGCTGTTTTTT
NA | NA | TRBJ1-2 | TRBV28 | CASSLGRGVYYGYTF | TGTGCCAGCAGTTTAGGGAGGGGCGTCTACTATGGCTACACCTTC
NA | NA | TRBJ2-3 | TRBV4-1 | CASSQDYGGGMNTQYF | TGCGCCAGCAGCCAAGATTACGGGGGAGGTATGAATACGCAGTATTTT
few | TRBD1 | TRBJ1-4 | TRBV5-1 | CASSLTGTGNEKLFF | TGCGCCAGCAGCTTAACCGGGACAGGGAATGAAAAACTGTTTTTT
NA | TRBD1 | TRBJ1-4 | TRBV7-9 | CASSQEGASEKLFF | TGTGCCAGCAGCCAGGAGGGGGCAAGCGAAAAACTGTTTTTT
NA | TRBD2 | TRBJ2-1 | TRBV6-4 | CASSERGDSYNEQFF | TGTGCCAGCAGTGAGCGGGGGGACTCCTACAATGAGCAGTTCTTC
NA | NA | TRBJ1-2 | TRBV21-1 | CATVPSSVGYTF | TGTGCCACCGTTCCAAGCTCCGTTGGCTACACCTTC
NA | TRBD1 | TRBJ2-5 | TRBV7-7 | CASSLFGQGAGQETQYF | TGTGCTAGCAGCTTATTCGGACAGGGGGCTGGTCAAGAGACCCAGTACTTC
NA | NA | TRBJ2-1 | TRBV11-3 | CASSLDQETDYNEQFF | TGTGCCAGCAGCTTAGATCAGGAGACAGATTACAATGAGCAGTTCTTC
NA | NA | TRBJ1-1 | TRBV6-5 | CASSLQRDTEAFF | TGTGCCAGCAGTCTACAGAGAGACACTGAAGCTTTCTTT
few | TRBD1 | TRBJ1-2 | TRBV2 | CASTGQGNNYGYTF | TGTGCCAGCACTGGACAGGGGAATAACTATGGCTACACCTTC
NA | NA | TRBJ2-3 | TRBV4-1 | CASSQDQGGGGTDTQYF | TGCGCCAGCAGCCAAGATCAAGGCGGGGGCGGAACAGATACGCAGTATTTT
NA | TRBD2 | TRBJ2-7 | TRBV10-3 | CAISEGLAEYYEQYF | TGTGCCATCAGTGAGGGTCTAGCGGAATACTACGAGCAGTACTTC
once | TRBD2 | TRBJ2-3 | TRBV4-2 | CASSQQLAGGLVYTDTQYF | TGTGCCAGCAGCCAACAACTAGCGGGAGGTTTGGTTTACACAGATACGCAGTATTTT
NA | NA | TRBJ2-1 | TRBV2 | CASSRQERNEQFF | TGTGCCAGCTCGAGACAGGAGCGCAATGAGCAGTTCTTC
NA | NA | TRBJ1-6 | TRBV27 | CASMGSSYNSPLHF | TGTGCCAGCATGGGCAGCTCCTATAATTCACCCCTCCACTTT
NA | TRBD1 | TRBJ2-5 | TRBV11-3 | CASSSGQGRLKQYF | TGTGCCAGCAGCTCGGGACAGGGCCGACTAAAGCAGTACTTC
NA | NA | TRBJ1-5 | TRBV19 | CASSSPGHGLGQPQHF | TGTGCCAGTAGTAGTCCGGGCCATGGACTTGGTCAGCCCCAGCATTTT
NA | TRBD2 | TRBJ2-3 | TRBV10-3 | CAISEEGGGLGPDTQYF | TGTGCCATCAGCGAAGAAGGAGGTGGACTAGGTCCAGATACGCAGTATTTT
few | TRBD2 | TRBJ2-3 | TRBV10-1 | CASSESRREKRDTQYF | TGCGCCAGCAGTGAGTCGCGGCGGGAGAAGCGGGATACGCAGTATTTT
NA | TRBD2 | TRBJ2-5 | TRBV29-1 | CSVTTDRGGTQYF | TGCAGCGTTACGACAGACCGGGGGGGGACCCAGTACTTC